This TCR beta chain came from a study of human T cells and chemical hapten exposure. Trimming shortened V by 5 bases and J by 3 bases, and 13 bases separated the two germline ends. The CDR3 totals 14 residues. Germline assignment: CDR1 SEHNR and CDR2 FQNEAQ (reference sequence). From the RACE reads, TCRdb called clonotypes with MiXCR, one entry per CDR3 protein. The sample has tens of thousands of distinct CDR3 sequences, 13% to 15% seen once; the top ten hold roughly 4.5%. The time point denotes: pre-sensitization, week 0. Stated treatment: therapeutic diphenylcyclopropenone sensitization with weekly scalp DPC.

The sequencing here drew on whole blood, taken in connection with sensitization to the hapten diphenylcyclopropenone (DPC). The clonotype comes from a woman aged 45-59 years with alopecia areata. Some clones in this sample may be carry-over from other donors' samples. This sequence joins TRBV7-9 and TRBJ1-1; a possible D gene is TRBD1 (6 bases). The CDR3 protein is CASSTTGRDTEAFF. CDR3 DNA: TGTGCCAGCAGCACGACAGGTAGGGACACTGAAGCTTTCTTT.